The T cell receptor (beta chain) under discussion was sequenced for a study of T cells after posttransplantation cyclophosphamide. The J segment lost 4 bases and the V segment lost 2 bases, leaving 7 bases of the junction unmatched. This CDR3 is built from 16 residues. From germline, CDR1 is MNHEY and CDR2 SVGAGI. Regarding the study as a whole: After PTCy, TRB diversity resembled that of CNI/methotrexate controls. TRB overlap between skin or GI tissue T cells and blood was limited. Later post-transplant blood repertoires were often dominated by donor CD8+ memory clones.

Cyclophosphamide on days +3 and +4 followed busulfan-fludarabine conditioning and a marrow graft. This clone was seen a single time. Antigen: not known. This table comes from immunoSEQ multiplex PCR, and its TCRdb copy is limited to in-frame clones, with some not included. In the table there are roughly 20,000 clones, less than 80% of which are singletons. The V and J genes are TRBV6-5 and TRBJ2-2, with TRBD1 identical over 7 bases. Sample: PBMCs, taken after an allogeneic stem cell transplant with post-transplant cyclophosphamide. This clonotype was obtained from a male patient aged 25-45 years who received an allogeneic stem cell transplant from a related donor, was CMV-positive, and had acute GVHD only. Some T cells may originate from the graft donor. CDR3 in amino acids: CASSYGQAAGTGELFF. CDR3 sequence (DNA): TGTGCCAGCAGTTACGGACAGGCGGCGGGCACCGGGGAGCTGTTTTTT.